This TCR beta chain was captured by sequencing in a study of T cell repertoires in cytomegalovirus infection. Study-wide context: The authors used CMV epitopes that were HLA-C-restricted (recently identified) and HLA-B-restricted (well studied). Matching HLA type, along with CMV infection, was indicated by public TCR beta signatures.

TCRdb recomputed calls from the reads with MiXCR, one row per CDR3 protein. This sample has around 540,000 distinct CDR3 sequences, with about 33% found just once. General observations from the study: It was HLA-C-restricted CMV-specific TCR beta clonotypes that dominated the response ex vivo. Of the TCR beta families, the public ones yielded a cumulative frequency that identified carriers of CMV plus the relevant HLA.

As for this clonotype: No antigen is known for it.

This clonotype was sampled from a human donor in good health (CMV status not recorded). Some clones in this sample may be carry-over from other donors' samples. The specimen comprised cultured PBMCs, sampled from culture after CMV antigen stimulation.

CDR3 coding DNA: TGCGCCAGCAGCCAAGATCTCACCTGGGCAGCAGGACTCAATGAGCAGTTCTTC. Translation gives CASSQDLTWAAGLNEQFF. The chain employs TRBV4-1 and TRBJ2-1; maybe TRBD2 (5 bases). The CDR3 loop spans 18 amino acids. Germline V lookup: CDR1 MGHRA, CDR2 YSYEKL. Trimming shortened V by 0 bases and J by 6 bases, and 21 bases separated the two germline ends.